This is a list of T cell receptor beta chains from one sample in a study of T cell repertoires in cytomegalovirus infection. TCRdb re-derived calls from the reads in MiXCR, one entry per CDR3 protein. The data hold roughly 990,000 distinct CDR3 sequences, with approximately 32% observed a single time. Antigens of these TCRs are unknown. Sequenced material: cultured CD8+ T cells from PBMCs, taken from culture after CMV antigen stimulation. Receptors were obtained from a human donor in good health (CMV status not recorded). Some clones in this sample may be carry-over from other donors' samples. Both conserved end residues are trimmed from each CDR3.

V	J	CDR3
TRBV12-3/TRBV12-4	TRBJ2-1	ASSLMPQREQF
TRBV7-6	TRBJ1-2	ASSLGIGTVYGYT
TRBV12-3/TRBV12-4	TRBJ2-1	ASRSEARYNEQF
TRBV29-1	TRBJ2-1	SVGWTGIYNEQF
TRBV5-4	TRBJ2-1	ASGGASYYNEQF
TRBV19	TRBJ2-1	ASSRGAQYNEQF
TRBV4-1	TRBJ1-1	ASSQEGGIEAF
TRBV6-6	TRBJ2-1	ASRPGTGNEQF
TRBV2	TRBJ2-1	ASSETRTGGFQQF
TRBV5-4	TRBJ2-1	ASSLDPGLAGNEQF
TRBV29-1	TRBJ1-2	SVEGTAGSNYGYT
TRBV7-6	TRBJ2-5	ASTPVPRAQETQY
TRBV16	TRBJ1-2	ASSQSRENYGYT
TRBV7-6	TRBJ1-4	ASSSGPDSPTNEKLF
TRBV6-1	TRBJ2-2	ASSEATGVIGELF
TRBV12-3/TRBV12-4	TRBJ2-7	ASTLTGEVDEQY
TRBV11-3	TRBJ2-3	ASSPGGGISTDTQY
TRBV15	TRBJ2-5	ATSRDLRTLGEIQETQY
TRBV7-6	TRBJ2-2	ASGYGPTGELF
TRBV2	TRBJ1-6	ASNYRPARDSPLH
TRBV24-1	TRBJ1-1	ATSEGTEAF
TRBV7-9	TRBJ1-5	ASSRTGGGIGNQPQH
TRBV6-1	TRBJ2-7	ASSLQGGSYEQY
TRBV5-1	TRBJ2-1	ASSLGDKQF
TRBV6-5	TRBJ2-5	ASKGAQGGKGGETQY
TRBV19	TRBJ2-1	ASSILAEYNEQF
TRBV6-1	TRBJ1-2	ASSMIGGRVQIHGYT
TRBV7-8	TRBJ2-5	ASSSDRGVETQY
TRBV12-3/TRBV12-4	TRBJ1-5	ASSWGAEKLYSNQPQH
TRBV7-9	TRBJ2-4	ASSLVRGAKNIQY
TRBV12-3/TRBV12-4	TRBJ1-1	ASSPRPPGNTEAF
TRBV6-2/TRBV6-3	TRBJ1-1	ASNWGVLTDST
TRBV28	TRBJ1-4	ASSSMVDREPNEKLF
TRBV7-2	TRBJ2-6	ASSSTNRWVGVNVLT
TRBV7-9	TRBJ2-2	ASSPPRTPGELF
TRBV6-6	TRBJ2-6	ASSYSIQGRTSGANVLT
TRBV7-6	TRBJ2-4	ASSTPGKNIQY
TRBV7-6	TRBJ2-2	ASSRPGQGNTGELF
TRBV6-5	TRBJ1-2	ASSPGWGGYT
TRBV27	TRBJ1-5	ASSWGSTNQPQH
TRBV20-1	TRBJ2-1	SVAGGQANEQF
TRBV27	TRBJ1-6	ASSLYGGLSPLH
TRBV7-8	TRBJ1-1	ASSSGARGIEAF
TRBV6-2/TRBV6-3	TRBJ1-5	ASSRRDPRQPQH
TRBV2	TRBJ1-2	ASSKTTNYGYT
TRBV29-1	TRBJ1-1	SAMGDRTEAF
TRBV4-1	TRBJ1-2	ASSQDGAGPLGYT
TRBV6-2/TRBV6-3	TRBJ2-5	ASSYSSRQETQY